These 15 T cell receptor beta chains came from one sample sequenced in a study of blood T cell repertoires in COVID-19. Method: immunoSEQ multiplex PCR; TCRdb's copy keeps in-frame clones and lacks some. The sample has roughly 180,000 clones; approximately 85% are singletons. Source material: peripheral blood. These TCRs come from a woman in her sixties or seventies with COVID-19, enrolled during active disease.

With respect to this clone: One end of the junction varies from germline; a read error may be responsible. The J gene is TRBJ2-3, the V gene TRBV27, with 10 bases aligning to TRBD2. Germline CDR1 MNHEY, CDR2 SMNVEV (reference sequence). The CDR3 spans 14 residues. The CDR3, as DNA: TGTGCCAGCAGTCTATCCCGTAGCGGGGGGCCCGGGTATTTT. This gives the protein CASSLSRSGGPGYF.

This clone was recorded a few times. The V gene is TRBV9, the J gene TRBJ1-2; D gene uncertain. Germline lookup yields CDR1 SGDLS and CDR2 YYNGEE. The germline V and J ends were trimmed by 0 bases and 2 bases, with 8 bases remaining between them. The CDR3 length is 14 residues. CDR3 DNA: TGTGCCAGCAGCGTAGCCGACACAAACTATGGCTACACCTTC. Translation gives CASSVADTNYGYTF.

Written as DNA, the CDR3 is TGTGCCAGTATCCGGACAGGGGAGGGGTATCAGCCCCAGCATTTT. It yields the protein CASIRTGEGYQPQHF. The chain combines TRBV19 with TRBJ1-5, with 9 bases identical to TRBD1. V was clipped by 7 bases and J by 5 bases; unmatched bases: 9. The CDR3 loop spans 15 amino acids. Germline CDR1 reads LNHDA; CDR2 reads SQIVND (reference sequence).

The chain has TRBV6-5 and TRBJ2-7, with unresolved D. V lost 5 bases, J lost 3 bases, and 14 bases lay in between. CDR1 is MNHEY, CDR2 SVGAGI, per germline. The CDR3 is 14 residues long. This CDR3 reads CASSQNNKNYEQYF. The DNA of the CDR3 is TGTGCCAGCAGTCAGAACAACAAGAACTACGAGCAGTACTTC.

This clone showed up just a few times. The chain's CDR3 is CAISESEGQGRNTGELFF. DNA of the CDR3: TGTGCCATCAGTGAGTCCGAGGGACAGGGTAGAAACACCGGGGAGCTGTTTTTT. This sequence joins TRBV10-3 and TRBJ2-2; 9 nucleotides line up with TRBD1. Germline CDR1 reads ENHRY; CDR2 reads SYGVKD. The CDR3 sequence is 18 residues long. J gave up 2 bases and V 0 bases, and 7 bases lay outside the gene matches.

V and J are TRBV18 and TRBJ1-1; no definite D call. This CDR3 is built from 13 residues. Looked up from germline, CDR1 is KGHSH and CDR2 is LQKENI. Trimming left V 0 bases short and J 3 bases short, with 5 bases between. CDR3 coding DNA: TGTGCCAGCTCACCACCGCACTACACTGAAGCTTTCTTT. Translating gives CASSPPHYTEAFF.

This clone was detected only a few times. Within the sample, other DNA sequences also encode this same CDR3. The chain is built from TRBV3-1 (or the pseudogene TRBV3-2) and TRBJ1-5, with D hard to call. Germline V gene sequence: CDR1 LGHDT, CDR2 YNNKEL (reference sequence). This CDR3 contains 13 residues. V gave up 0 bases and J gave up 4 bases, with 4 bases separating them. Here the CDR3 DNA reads TGTGCCAGCAGCCAAGATCGTAATCAGCCCCAGCATTTT. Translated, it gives CASSQDRNQPQHF.

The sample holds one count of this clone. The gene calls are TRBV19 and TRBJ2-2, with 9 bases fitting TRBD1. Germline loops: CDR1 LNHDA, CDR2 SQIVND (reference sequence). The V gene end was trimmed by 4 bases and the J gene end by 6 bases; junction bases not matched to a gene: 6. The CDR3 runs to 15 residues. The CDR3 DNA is TGTGCCAGTAGTAACGGACAGGGGTTCCCCGGGGAGCTGTTTTTT. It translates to CASSNGQGFPGELFF.

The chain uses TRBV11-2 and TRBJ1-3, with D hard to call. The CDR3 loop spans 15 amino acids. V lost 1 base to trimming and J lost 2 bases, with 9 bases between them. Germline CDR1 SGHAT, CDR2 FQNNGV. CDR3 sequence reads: CASSLVAEAGNTIYF. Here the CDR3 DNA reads TGTGCCAGCAGCTTAGTGGCGGAAGCTGGAAACACCATATATTTT.

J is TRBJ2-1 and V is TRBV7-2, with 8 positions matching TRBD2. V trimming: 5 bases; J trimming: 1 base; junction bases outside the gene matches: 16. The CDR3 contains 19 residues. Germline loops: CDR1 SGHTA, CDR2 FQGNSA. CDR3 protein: CASSKRSGFGTRSYNEQFF. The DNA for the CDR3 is TGTGCCAGCAGCAAAAGGTCAGGGTTCGGGACTAGGTCCTACAATGAGCAGTTCTTC.

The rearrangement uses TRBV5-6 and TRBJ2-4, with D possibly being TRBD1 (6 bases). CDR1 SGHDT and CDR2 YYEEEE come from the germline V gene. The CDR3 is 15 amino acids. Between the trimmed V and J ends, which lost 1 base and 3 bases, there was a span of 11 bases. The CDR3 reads CASSLLSGDKNIQYF. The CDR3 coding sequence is TGTGCCAGCAGCTTGTTGTCAGGGGACAAAAACATTCAGTACTTC.

Written as DNA, the CDR3 is TGTGCCAGCAGCCCGAGCTCCTACGAGCAGTACTTC. It translates to CASSPSSYEQYF. The V gene is TRBV7-2, the J gene TRBJ2-7; D is unresolved. The CDR3 runs to 12 residues. Trimming left V 5 bases short and J 0 bases short, with 5 bases between. Per the germline V gene, CDR1 is SGHTA and CDR2 is FQGNSA.

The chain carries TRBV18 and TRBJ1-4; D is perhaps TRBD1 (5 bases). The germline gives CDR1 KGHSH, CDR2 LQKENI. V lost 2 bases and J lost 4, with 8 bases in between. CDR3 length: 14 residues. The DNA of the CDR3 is TGTGCCAGCTCACCAGGGGGGAGTAATGAAAAACTGTTTTTT. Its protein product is CASSPGGSNEKLFF.

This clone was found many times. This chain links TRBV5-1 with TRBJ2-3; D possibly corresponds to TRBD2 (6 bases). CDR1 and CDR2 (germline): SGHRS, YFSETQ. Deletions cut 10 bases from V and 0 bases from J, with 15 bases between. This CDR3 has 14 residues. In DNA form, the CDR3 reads TGCGCCTGCCGGCGGGGCCCTAGCACAGATACGCAGTATTTT. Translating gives CACRRGPSTDTQYF.

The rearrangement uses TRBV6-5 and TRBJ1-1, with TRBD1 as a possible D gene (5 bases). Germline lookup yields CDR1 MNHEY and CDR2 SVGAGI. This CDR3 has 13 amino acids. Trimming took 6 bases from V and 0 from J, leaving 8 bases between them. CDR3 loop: CASRVGVNTEAFF. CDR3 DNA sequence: TGTGCCAGCAGGGTAGGGGTGAACACTGAAGCTTTCTTT.